The 3 T cell receptor beta chains below were found in one sample sequenced in a study of blood T cells in healthy people across ages (dated by TCRdb to about 2015). Library prep was done by 5' RACE. TCRdb shows the sequencer as Illumina HiSeq 2500. The second PCR ran for about 7 to 11 cycles and used a J-beta primer mix along with a sample-barcoded 5' primer. TCRdb handled the public reads itself, with Q25 trimming in fastp and clone calling in MiXCR, and kept productive beta chains. For every CDR3 protein sequence, its rows merge into one entry that carries the most common genes and DNA. In this sample the table shows roughly 1,800,000 distinct CDR3 sequences, less than 50% of which occur a single time. Clones ranked in the top ten supply over 2% of the sample. Source material: blood. The receptor source for this set is a woman aged 35 to 49 in good health.

The V gene is TRBV7-9, the J gene TRBJ2-5, with D possibly matching TRBD1 (5 bases). V lost 1 base and J 2 bases, leaving 8 bases between the germline ends. Germline V gene lookup returns CDR1 SEHNR and CDR2 FQNEAQ (reference sequence). This CDR3 is 14 amino acids long. CDR3 amino acids: CASSLDRQQETQYF. The CDR3 nucleotides read TGTGCCAGCAGCTTAGACCGACAGCAAGAGACCCAGTACTTC.

V gene TRBV4-2 combines with J gene TRBJ2-7; D may be TRBD1 or TRBD2 (6 bases each). The CDR3 is made up of 15 amino acids. The V end lost 0 bases, the J end lost 2 bases, and 11 bases lay between the germline ends. CDR1 is LGHNA and CDR2 is YNFKEQ in the germline V gene. The CDR3 bases are TGTGCCAGCAGCCAAGAGACGGGGGCAACCTACGAGCAGTACTTC. This gives the protein CASSQETGATYEQYF.

The CDR3 region is CASSYAGGSGGELAKNIQYF. The CDR3 bases are TGTGCCAGCAGTTACGCGGGGGGGTCAGGGGGCGAACTAGCCAAAAACATTCAGTACTTC. The chain combines TRBV6-2 or TRBV6-3 with TRBJ2-4; possibly TRBD2 for D (9 bases). The CDR3 length is 20 residues. From germline, CDR1 is MNHEY and CDR2 SVGEGT. Trimming cost V 2 bases and J 0 bases, with 23 bases left between them.